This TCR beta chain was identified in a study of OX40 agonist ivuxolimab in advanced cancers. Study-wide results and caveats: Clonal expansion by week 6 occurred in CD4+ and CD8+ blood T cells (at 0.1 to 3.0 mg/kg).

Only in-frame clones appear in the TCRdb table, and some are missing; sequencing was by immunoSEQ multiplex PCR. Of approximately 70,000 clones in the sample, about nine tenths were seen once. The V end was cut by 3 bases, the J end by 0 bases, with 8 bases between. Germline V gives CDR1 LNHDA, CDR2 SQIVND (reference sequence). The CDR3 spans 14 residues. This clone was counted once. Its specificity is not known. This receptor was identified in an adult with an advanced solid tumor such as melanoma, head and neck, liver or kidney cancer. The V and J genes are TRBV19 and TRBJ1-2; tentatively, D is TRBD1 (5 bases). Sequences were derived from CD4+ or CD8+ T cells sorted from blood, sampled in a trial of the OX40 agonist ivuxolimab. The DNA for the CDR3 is TGTGCCAGTAGTATCCAGGGTACTAACTATGGCTACACCTTC. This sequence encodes CASSIQGTNYGYTF. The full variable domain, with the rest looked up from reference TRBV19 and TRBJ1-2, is DGGITQSPKYLFRKEGQNVTLSCEQNLNHDAMYWYRQDPGQGLRLIYYSQIVNDFQKGDIAEGYSVSREKKESFPLTVTSAQKNPTAFYLCASSIQGTNYGYTFGSGTRLTVV.